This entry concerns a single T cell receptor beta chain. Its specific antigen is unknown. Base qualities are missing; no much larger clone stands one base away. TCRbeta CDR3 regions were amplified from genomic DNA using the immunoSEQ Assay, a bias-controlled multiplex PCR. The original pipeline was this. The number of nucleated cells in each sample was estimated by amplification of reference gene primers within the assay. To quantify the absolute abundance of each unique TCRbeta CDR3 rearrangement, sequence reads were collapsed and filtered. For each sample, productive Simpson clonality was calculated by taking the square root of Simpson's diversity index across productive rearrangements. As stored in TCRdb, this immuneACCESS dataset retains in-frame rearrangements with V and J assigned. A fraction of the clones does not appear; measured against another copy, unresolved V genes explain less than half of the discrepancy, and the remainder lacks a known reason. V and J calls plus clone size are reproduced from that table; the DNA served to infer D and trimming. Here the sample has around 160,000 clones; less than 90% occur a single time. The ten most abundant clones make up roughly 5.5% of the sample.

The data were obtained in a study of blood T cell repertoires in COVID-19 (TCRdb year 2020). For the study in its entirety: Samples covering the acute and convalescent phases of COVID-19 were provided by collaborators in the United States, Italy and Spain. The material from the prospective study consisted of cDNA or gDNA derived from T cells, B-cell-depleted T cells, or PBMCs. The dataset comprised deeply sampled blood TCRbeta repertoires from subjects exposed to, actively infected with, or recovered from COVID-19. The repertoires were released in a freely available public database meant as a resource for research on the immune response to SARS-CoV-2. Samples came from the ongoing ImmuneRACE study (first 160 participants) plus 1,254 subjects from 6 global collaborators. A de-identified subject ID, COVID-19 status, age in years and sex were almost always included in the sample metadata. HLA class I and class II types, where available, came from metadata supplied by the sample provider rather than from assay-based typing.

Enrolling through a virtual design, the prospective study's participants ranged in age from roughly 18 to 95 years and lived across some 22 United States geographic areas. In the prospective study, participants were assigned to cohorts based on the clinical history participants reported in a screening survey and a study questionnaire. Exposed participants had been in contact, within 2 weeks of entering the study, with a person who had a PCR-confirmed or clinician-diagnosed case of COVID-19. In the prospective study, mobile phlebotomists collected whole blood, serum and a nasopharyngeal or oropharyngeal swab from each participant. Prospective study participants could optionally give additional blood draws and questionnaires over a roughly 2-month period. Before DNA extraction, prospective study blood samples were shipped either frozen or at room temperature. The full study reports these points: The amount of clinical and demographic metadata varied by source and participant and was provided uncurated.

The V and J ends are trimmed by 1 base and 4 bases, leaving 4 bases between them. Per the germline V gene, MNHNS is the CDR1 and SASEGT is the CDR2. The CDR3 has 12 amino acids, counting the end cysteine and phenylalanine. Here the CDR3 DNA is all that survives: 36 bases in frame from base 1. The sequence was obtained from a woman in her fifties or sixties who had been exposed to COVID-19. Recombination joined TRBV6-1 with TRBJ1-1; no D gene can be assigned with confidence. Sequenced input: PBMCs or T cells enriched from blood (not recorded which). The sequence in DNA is TGTGCCAGCAGTGAAGTTCTCACTGAAGCTTTCTTT. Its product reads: CASSEVLTEAFF.